The 26 T cell receptor beta chains presented below share a single source sample, sequenced in a study of T cell clusters in autoimmune cytopenias. TRB was amplified by touch-down multiplex PCR, primer pools A and B combined. For each CDR3 protein, TCRdb gives one entry from its re-call of the multiplex PCR reads, without DNA. This sample contains thousands of distinct CDR3 sequences. Each sample's input was 200 to 250 ng genomic DNA, roughly 40,000 genome equivalents. Sequenced material: peripheral blood. The source is a human donor with an autoimmune cytopenia or autoimmune hepatitis (not recorded which).

By frequency, this clonotype is medium-sized. This chain links TRBV11-3 with TRBJ1-1. Germline CDR1 reads SGHNT; CDR2 reads YENEEA. The CDR3 has 15 amino acids. The CDR3 here is CASNGQLGVHTEAFF.

This clonotype ranks as medium-sized in terms of frequency. This chain joins TRBV6-5 and TRBJ1-2; TCRdb's assignment of TRBD1 cannot be checked, as there is no DNA. This CDR3 comprises 13 residues. Germline CDR1 and CDR2: MNHEY and SVGAGI. The CDR3: CASSQPGLYGYTF.

This chain connects TRBV6-5 to TRBJ1-1; no DNA is available, so the TRBD1 call from TCRdb remains unchecked. This CDR3 has 13 residues. The germline V gene has CDR1 MNHEY and CDR2 SVGAGI. CDR3 loop: CASSTDRATEAFF.

The chain joins TRBV12-3 or TRBV12-4 to TRBJ2-7. This CDR3 is built from 14 residues. CDR3 region: CASSYSAQVYEQYF.

This clonotype ranks as medium-sized in terms of frequency. CDR3 protein: CSGGDSTYEQYF. V usage is TRBV29-1 and J usage is TRBJ2-7; TCRdb's D call of TRBD1 is untestable without DNA. The CDR3 covers 12 residues. Germline V gene data show CDR1 as SQVTM and CDR2 as ANQGSEA.

Judged by frequency, this clonotype is medium-sized (0.01 to 0.1%). The chain joins TRBV11-3 to TRBJ2-1; no DNA is available, so the TRBD1 call from TCRdb remains unchecked. This CDR3 is built from 16 residues. Germline CDR1 is SGHNT and CDR2 is YENEEA. CDR3 loop: CASSFGPGQGRDEQFF.

This clonotype counts as medium-sized (0.01 to 0.1%) by frequency. The chain employs TRBV19 and TRBJ1-6; TCRdb lists TRBD1, though no DNA is available to test this call. CDR3 length: 15 residues. Looked up from germline, CDR1 is LNHDA and CDR2 is SQIVND (reference sequence). The CDR3 loop is CASSPQGTGNSPLHF.

The chain recombines TRBV30 with TRBJ1-4; absent DNA, TCRdb's TRBD1 call cannot be checked. Germline CDR1 GTSNPN, CDR2 SVGIG (reference sequence). The CDR3 loop spans 16 amino acids. CDR3 sequence: CAWSVNGGGTSEKLFF.

Judged by frequency, this clonotype is medium-sized (0.01 to 0.1%). This chain uses TRBV13 with TRBJ2-7; TCRdb designates TRBD2, a call that cannot be tested without DNA. The CDR3 covers 15 residues. CDR1 and CDR2 from the germline V gene are PRHDT and FYEKMQ (reference sequence). This chain's CDR3 is CASSLGTSSIQEQYF.

This clonotype is labeled medium-sized based on frequency. The CDR3 protein is CSANSGNTIYF. V gene TRBV29-1 combines with J gene TRBJ1-3. The germline gives CDR1 SQVTM, CDR2 ANQGSEA. The CDR3 totals 11 residues.

The chain uses TRBV30 and TRBJ1-2. The CDR3 totals 15 residues. Germline CDR1 and CDR2: GTSNPN and SVGIG (reference sequence). The chain's CDR3 is CAWSVSIQWNYGYTF.

The chain carries TRBV13 and TRBJ2-7. This CDR3 contains 12 residues. Germline V lookup: CDR1 PRHDT, CDR2 FYEKMQ (reference sequence). The CDR3 reads CASSPRSSEQYF. The full variable domain, in which reference TRBV13 and TRBJ2-7 provide the parts outside the CDR3, is AAGVIQSPRHLIKEKRETATLKCYPIPRHDTVYWYQQGPGQDPQFLISFYEKMQSDKGSIPDRFSAQQFSDYHSELNMSSLELGDSALYFCASSPRSSEQYFGPGTRLTVT.

This clonotype is labeled medium-sized based on frequency. The genes are TRBV6-5 and TRBJ1-2; TCRdb picks TRBD1, but there is no DNA to check that call. Germline V gives CDR1 MNHEY, CDR2 SVGAGI. This CDR3 spans 14 amino acids. The CDR3 here is CASSWTGSNYGYTF.

By frequency, this clonotype is medium-sized (0.01 to 0.1%). The chain joins TRBV27 to TRBJ1-5. CDR1 and CDR2 from the germline V gene are MNHEY and SMNVEV (reference sequence). The CDR3 sequence is 13 residues long. The CDR3 is CASSLSQNQPQHF.

This clonotype is medium-sized by frequency. The chain combines TRBV12-3 or TRBV12-4 with TRBJ2-2; TCRdb picks TRBD1, but there is no DNA to check that call. The CDR3 sequence is 16 residues long. The CDR3 is CASSGGQGWVYGELFF.

This sequence joins TRBV12-3 or TRBV12-4 and TRBJ1-5. The CDR3 runs 13 residues. CDR3 amino acids: CASSAGLRVPQHF.

The chain has TRBV5-6 and TRBJ1-1; there is no DNA to check the TCRdb D call of TRBD1. CDR1 is SGHDT and CDR2 is YYEEEE in the germline V gene. The CDR3 length is 14 residues. The CDR3: CASSYGTESTEAFF.

This clonotype is classed as medium-sized by frequency. CDR3: CASSLDRGTEKLFF. The J gene is TRBJ1-4, the V gene TRBV5-6; lacking DNA, the TRBD1 call made by TCRdb goes unchecked. The CDR3 totals 14 residues. Germline V lookup: CDR1 SGHDT, CDR2 YYEEEE.

The rearrangement links TRBV12-3 or TRBV12-4 to TRBJ2-5; lacking DNA, the TRBD2 call made by TCRdb goes unchecked. This CDR3 spans 15 amino acids. The CDR3 sequence is CASSSIAGGGETQYF.

By frequency, this clonotype is medium-sized. The rearrangement uses TRBV13 and TRBJ2-3; TCRdb lists TRBD1, though no DNA is available to test this call. Per the germline V gene, CDR1 is PRHDT and CDR2 is FYEKMQ (reference sequence). The CDR3 length is 15 residues. CDR3 amino acids: CASSLVDSGLDTQYF.

The rearrangement links TRBV18 to TRBJ1-2; absent DNA, TCRdb's TRBD1 call cannot be checked. The CDR3 loop spans 16 amino acids. Germline assignment: CDR1 KGHSH and CDR2 LQKENI. The CDR3 spells CASSPNRGDSNYGYTF.

This clonotype is labeled medium-sized based on frequency. The rearrangement joins TRBV11-3 to TRBJ2-7. Germline lookup yields CDR1 SGHNT and CDR2 YENEEA. The CDR3 sequence is 15 residues long. CDR3 region: CASSLDGGTSYEQYF.

CDR3 region: CASSHTGGGDQPQHF. The V call is TRBV7-9, the J call TRBJ1-5; TCRdb reports TRBD1, a call that lacks DNA to check it against. The CDR3 runs 15 residues. Per the germline V gene, CDR1 is SEHNR and CDR2 is FQNEAQ (reference sequence).

This clonotype is medium-sized by frequency. The CDR3 protein is CASRIGTGGNSPLHF. This rearrangement joins TRBV27 to TRBJ1-6; checking the TCRdb D call of TRBD1 is not possible without DNA. The CDR3 sequence is 15 residues long. Germline V lookup: CDR1 MNHEY, CDR2 SMNVEV (reference sequence).

This clonotype registers large by frequency. The rearrangement uses TRBV27 and TRBJ1-2. The CDR3 covers 14 residues. CDR1 MNHEY and CDR2 SMNVEV come from the germline V gene (reference sequence). CDR3 sequence reads: CASSLHPGTYGYTF.

The rearrangement uses TRBV27 and TRBJ1-1. Germline V gene lookup returns CDR1 MNHEY and CDR2 SMNVEV (reference sequence). The CDR3 sequence is 12 residues long. The CDR3 protein is CASQGTATEAFF.